This T cell receptor (beta chain) was observed in a study of cytomegalovirus exposure and HLA in healthy donors. Primers: 60 Vbeta forward and 13 Jbeta reverse. The table came from immunoSEQ multiplex PCR; TCRdb's copy has only in-frame clones and leaves some out. The sample carries 120,000 to 150,000 clones, approximately 82% recorded once. The CDR3 is 12 amino acids. Between the trimmed V and J ends, which lost 3 bases and 3 bases, there was a span of 9 bases. CDR1 and CDR2 (germline): SQVTM, ANQGSEA. The chain is built from TRBV29-1 and TRBJ2-7; maybe TRBD2 (6 bases). Sequenced sample: PBMCs. The source of this sequence is a middle-aged woman in good health and CMV-seronegative. The CDR3 sequence: CSVELDYYEQYF. The CDR3 nucleotides are TGCAGCGTTGAGTTGGACTACTACGAGCAGTACTTC.